One sample yielded the 14 T cell receptor beta chains listed below, sequenced in a study of naive and memory T cell subsets (dated by TCRdb to between 2016 and 2019). Library preparation was by UMI-ligation and nested PCR. The sequencing machine was an Illumina MiSeq. To cover both TRBC1 and TRBC2, the beta constant-region primer consisted of an equimolar mix of two oligonucleotides. The ligated cDNA went through four rounds of PCR with nested alpha and beta constant-region primers together with the SP2 primer. TCRdb reprocessing: public reads trimmed at Q25 with fastp, clones called with MiXCR, in-frame beta chains kept. A single entry per CDR3 protein holds the most common genes and DNA from its merged rows. The table for this sample lists roughly 100,000 distinct CDR3 sequences; 13% to 15% of them were counted only once. The leading ten clones occupy roughly 3.1% of the sample. General study outcomes and caveats: Naive repertoires, especially CD8, contained a few larger clonotypes, possibly memory cells re-expressing CD45RA.

What these receptors recognize is not known. Sample: naive CD8+ T cells from blood. Explained via the paper, the cell subset or site label denotes: naive T cells, CD45RA high CD27+. These receptors were taken from a human donor in good health.

This clonotype appeared a few times. The chain uses TRBV19 and TRBJ2-1; TRBD1 matches 9 bases. CDR1 is LNHDA and CDR2 is SQIVND in the germline V gene (reference sequence). The V segment lost 4 bases and the J segment 6 bases; nucleotides outside the gene matches: 7. The CDR3 is 15 residues long. CDR3 DNA sequence: TGTGCCAGTAGTAGCGGACAGGGGCAGTTCAATGAGCAGTTCTTC. Its translation: CASSSGQGQFNEQFF. Full variable domain (outside the CDR3, taken from reference TRBV19 and TRBJ2-1): DGGITQSPKYLFRKEGQNVTLSCEQNLNHDAMYWYRQDPGQGLRLIYYSQIVNDFQKGDIAEGYSVSREKKESFPLTVTSAQKNPTAFYLCASSSGQGQFNEQFFGPGTRLTVL.

The chain recombines TRBV6-2 or TRBV6-3 with TRBJ1-4; unclear D gene. The V end was cut by 0 bases, the J end by 8 bases, with 22 bases between. CDR3 size: 18 residues. Germline CDR1 reads MNHEY; CDR2 reads SVGEGT. The CDR3 loop reads CASSYSSISQAEAEKLFF. The CDR3 nucleotides are TGTGCCAGCAGTTACTCGTCTATATCGCAAGCTGAAGCCGAAAAACTGTTTTTT.

The chain combines TRBV19 with TRBJ2-7; D call uncertain. Germline CDR1 and CDR2: LNHDA and SQIVND (reference sequence). Trimming stripped 2 bases from V and 1 base from J, with 6 bases between. The CDR3 has 13 residues. The CDR3 protein is CASSITESYEQYF. Here the CDR3 DNA reads TGTGCCAGTAGTATAACGGAATCCTACGAGCAGTACTTC.

This clonotype was counted a few times. The CDR3 region has the DNA TGTGCCAGCAGCACTCTTTACCGGCAGGGGGCGCAGAGGGGAGCCAACGTCCTGACTTTC. This codes for CASSTLYRQGAQRGANVLTF. V is TRBV28 and J is TRBJ2-6; TRBD1 aligns across 8 bases. Germline V gives CDR1 MDHEN, CDR2 SYDVKM. The ends lost 6 bases at V and 7 bases at J; junction bases unmatched: 23. The CDR3 spans 20 residues.

This clonotype has only a few counts. J is TRBJ2-6 and V is TRBV6-6; 11 bases fit TRBD1. Trimming took 2 bases from V and 1 from J; bases not matched to a gene: 10. The CDR3 extends over 20 amino acids. CDR1 and CDR2 from the germline V gene are MNHNY and SVGAGI (reference sequence). CDR3 residues: CASSYQDRGLLSSGANVLTF. CDR3 DNA sequence: TGTGCCAGCAGTTACCAGGACAGGGGGCTCTTGAGTTCTGGGGCCAACGTCCTGACTTTC.

The chain recombines TRBV28 with TRBJ2-4; perhaps D is TRBD1 or TRBD2 (5 bases each). Trimming cost V 6 bases and J 2 bases, with 17 bases left between them. CDR1 and CDR2 from the germline V gene are MDHEN and SYDVKM. This CDR3 contains 16 residues. The CDR3 spells CASSIFRDETKNIQYF. CDR3 DNA sequence: TGTGCCAGCAGCATATTCCGGGACGAGACCAAAAACATTCAGTACTTC.

This chain uses TRBV29-1 with TRBJ1-1; TRBD1 aligns across 7 bases. From germline, CDR1 is SQVTM and CDR2 ANQGSEA. Germline trimming cut 4 bases from V and 3 bases from J; bases unmatched to any gene: 5. The CDR3 covers 13 residues. The CDR3 nucleotides read TGCAGCGTTGCTGATAGGGGGCACACTGAAGCTTTCTTT. Translating it yields CSVADRGHTEAFF.

The sample holds a few counts of this clonotype. V and J are TRBV12-3 or TRBV12-4 and TRBJ2-7; 8 bases are shared with TRBD2. The CDR3 loop spans 13 amino acids. Germline trimming cut 3 bases from V and 6 bases from J; bases unmatched to any gene: 4. The CDR3 spells CASSFRTSTEQYF. The CDR3 DNA follows: TGTGCCAGCAGTTTTAGGACTAGCACCGAGCAGTACTTC.

This clonotype was counted at least ten times. This rearrangement joins TRBV10-3 to TRBJ2-1, with 7 positions matching TRBD2. The CDR3 sequence is 14 residues long. Germline CDR1 is ENHRY and CDR2 is SYGVKD. V was clipped by 10 bases and J by 9 bases; unmatched bases: 15. The CDR3 region has the DNA TGTGCCACCTCCGGGGCGGGGGAGGTACGTGAGCAGTTCTTC. Translation: CATSGAGEVREQFF.

This clonotype was picked up a small number of times. The chain joins TRBV19 to TRBJ2-1; 10 bases agree with TRBD2. The CDR3 totals 18 residues. V trimming: 3 bases; J trimming: 0 bases; junction bases outside the gene matches: 8. Germline-derived CDR1 and CDR2 are LNHDA and SQIVND (reference sequence). CDR3 residues: CASSISLAGASSYNEQFF. CDR3 nucleotide sequence: TGTGCCAGTAGTATCAGTCTAGCGGGGGCCTCCTCCTACAATGAGCAGTTCTTC.

The genes are TRBV11-2 and TRBJ2-5, with a possible D match to TRBD2 (5 bases). The germline CDR1 and CDR2 sequences are SGHAT and FQNNGV. V lost 5 bases, J lost 5 bases, and 15 bases lay in between. The CDR3 is made up of 14 amino acids. The CDR3 here is CASSPPDSGETQYF. The CDR3 region has the DNA TGTGCCAGCAGCCCTCCTGACTCGGGGGAGACCCAGTACTTC.

This chain joins TRBV20-1 and TRBJ2-3, with 8 bases fitting TRBD2. The CDR3 has 17 residues. V dropped 6 bases and J dropped 4; count of bases not matched to a gene: 18. Per germline, CDR1 DFQATT and CDR2 SNEGSKA (reference sequence). The CDR3 region has the DNA TGCAGTGCCAGCCCGCCGTGGCGGGAGGCCTCCCCAGATACGCAGTATTTT. This encodes CSASPPWREASPDTQYF.

This clonotype was seen repeatedly, ten times or more. V and J are TRBV6-6 and TRBJ2-5; 7 bases align to TRBD1. With 5 bases clipped from V and 3 bases from J, the junction kept 12 bases outside the gene matches. The CDR3 runs to 16 residues. Germline V gene lookup returns CDR1 MNHNY and CDR2 SVGAGI (reference sequence). For the CDR3, the DNA is TGTGCCAGCAGTAGGGGACAGCTTCATTTAAAAGAGACCCAGTACTTC. Encoded protein: CASSRGQLHLKETQYF.

The chain carries TRBV24-1 and TRBJ2-7; no clear D. This CDR3 spans 14 amino acids. Trimming shortened V by 2 bases and J by 2 bases, and 9 bases separated the two germline ends. The V gene's germline CDR1 is KGHDR and CDR2 SFDVKD. For the CDR3, the DNA is TGTGCCACCAGTGATTCGGGCAGCACCTACGAGCAGTACTTC. This codes for CATSDSGSTYEQYF.